One T cell receptor beta chain is described in this entry. The V gene's germline CDR1 is LGHNA and CDR2 YNFKEQ. CDR3 length equals 13 residues. The ends were cut back, 6 bases at V and 5 bases at J, with 10 bases in the middle. This entry belongs to a study of blood T cell repertoires in COVID-19. Study-wide background: There were acute and convalescent COVID-19 samples, and they came from the United States, Italy and Spain.

Clones were sequenced by immunoSEQ multiplex PCR, and TCRdb holds only the in-frame ones, with some missing. The sample holds about 56,000 clones, roughly 89% seen once. The chain links TRBV4-2 to TRBJ1-4, with a tentative D call TRBD1 (5 bases). The sequence was obtained from a woman aged 55-69 years with COVID-19, enrolled during active disease. Material for sequencing was peripheral blood. The CDR3 nucleotides read TGTGCCAGCAGGACGGGGGTCAATGAAAAACTGTTTTTT. Amino acid sequence: CASRTGVNEKLFF.